This entry lists 19 T cell receptor beta chains sequenced from one sample in a study of hypomethylating agent response in myelodysplastic syndrome. Profiling relied on immunoSEQ multiplex PCR, and the TCRdb table lists in-frame clones only, not all of them. Of around 1,700 clones listed, about 88% are singletons. The sequenced sample was bone marrow, obtained before or after starting hypomethylating agent treatment for myelodysplastic syndrome (not recorded which). The source is a human donor with myelodysplastic syndrome.

The chain has TRBV27 and TRBJ2-6; D might be TRBD2 (5 bases). There are 18 residues in the CDR3. The germline V gene encodes CDR1 MNHEY and CDR2 SMNVEV (reference sequence). The V and J ends lost 7 bases and 4 bases respectively, with 23 bases between them. DNA for the CDR3: TGTGCCAGCACTGGGTTGAGGGATAATCGTCCAGGGGCCAACGTCCTGACTTTC. Its translation is CASTGLRDNRPGANVLTF. The full variable domain, rest sourced from reference TRBV27 and TRBJ2-6, is EAQVTQNPRYLITVTGKKLTVTCSQNMNHEYMSWYRQDPGLGLRQIYYSMNVEVTDKGDVPEGYKVSRKEKRNFPLILESPSPNQTSLYFCASTGLRDNRPGANVLTFGAGSRLTVL.

The V gene is TRBV2, the J gene TRBJ1-6; 9 bases align to TRBD1. Germline-derived CDR1 and CDR2 are SNHLY and FYNNEI. After removal of 2 bases from V and 8 bases from J, the junction contained 7 bases not matched to a gene. The CDR3 has 16 residues. CDR3 coding DNA: TGTGCCAGCAGTGAAATTGGGACAGGGTTAGATTCACCCCTCCACTTT. Its translation: CASSEIGTGLDSPLHF.

This clone came up once. V is TRBV7-2 and J is TRBJ2-3; D remains ambiguous. Germline assignment: CDR1 SGHTA and CDR2 FQGNSA. V gave up 5 bases and J gave up 11 bases, with 17 bases separating them. CDR3 length: 13 amino acids. The CDR3 reads CASSRPVVGRQYF. Written as DNA, the CDR3 is TGTGCCAGCAGCCGACCCGTCGTTGGGCGGCAGTATTTT.

The rearrangement joins TRBV30 to TRBJ2-1; D unclear. This CDR3 contains 11 residues. With 8 bases removed from V and 7 bases from J, the gap between germline ends came to 12 bases. CDR1 is GTSNPN, CDR2 SVGIG, per germline (reference sequence). As DNA, the CDR3 is TGTGCCGGCTCAGCAGCGAATGAGCAGTTCTTC. This sequence encodes CAGSAANEQFF.

The V call is TRBV30, the J call TRBJ1-1, with unresolved D. CDR3 length: 13 residues. Per the germline V gene, CDR1 is GTSNPN and CDR2 is SVGIG (reference sequence). The germline V and J ends were trimmed by 4 bases and 1 base, with 10 bases remaining between them. The DNA for the CDR3 is TGTGCCTGGAAGCGGGTTTCGAACACTGAAGCTTTCTTT. Protein: CAWKRVSNTEAFF.

V usage is TRBV19 and J usage is TRBJ1-5; D not resolved. The CDR3 spans 16 residues. Germline V gives CDR1 LNHDA, CDR2 SQIVND (reference sequence). V lost 5 bases to trimming and J lost 2 bases, with 16 bases between them. Here the CDR3 DNA reads TGTGCCAGTAGTCAACCCCCCAGGTTGGGCAATCAGCCCCAGCATTTT. This encodes CASSQPPRLGNQPQHF.

The chain is built from TRBV6-6 and TRBJ2-7; D remains ambiguous. The V gene's germline CDR1 is MNHNY and CDR2 SVGAGI (reference sequence). This CDR3 has 12 residues. Trimming removed 1 base from V and 5 bases from J, with 6 bases in between. CDR3 DNA: TGTGCCAGCAGTTACTATAGAGACGAGCAGTACTTC. It specifies CASSYYRDEQYF.

The CDR3 DNA sequence: TGTGCCACACGCGTCTTTTCTGGAAACACCATATATTTT. Residues: CATRVFSGNTIYF. The chain recombines TRBV6-1 with TRBJ1-3; D unresolved. Germline V gene lookup returns CDR1 MNHNS and CDR2 SASEGT. The CDR3 has 13 amino acids. Trimming removed 10 bases at V and 1 base at J, with 11 bases between.

This chain uses TRBV11-3 with TRBJ1-2; D remains unclear. V lost 0 bases and J lost 7, with 9 bases in between. The CDR3 has 13 residues. Germline V CDR1 and CDR2: SGHNT, YENEEA. CDR3 DNA sequence: TGTGCCAGCAGCTTAGATCAAAAGGCTGGCTACACCTTC. Translation gives CASSLDQKAGYTF.

This rearrangement joins TRBV5-1 to TRBJ2-3, with D unresolved. This CDR3 region has 16 residues. Germline CDR1 and CDR2: SGHRS and YFSETQ. Between the trimmed V and J ends, which lost 4 bases and 0 bases, there was a span of 15 bases. The CDR3 spells CASSQLTFSSTDTQYF. The CDR3 coding sequence is TGCGCCAGCAGCCAATTAACTTTCTCTAGCACAGATACGCAGTATTTT.

This chain joins TRBV9 and TRBJ2-2, with D tentatively TRBD2 (5 bases). This CDR3 has 14 residues. Germline loops: CDR1 SGDLS, CDR2 YYNGEE. The ends were cut back, 3 bases at V and 7 bases at J, with 13 bases in the middle. This chain's CDR3 is CASSGTLLGGELFF. CDR3 nucleotide sequence: TGTGCCAGCAGCGGGACTCTCCTTGGCGGGGAGCTGTTTTTT.

This clone was seen just once. V and J are TRBV2 and TRBJ1-5; D is unresolved. The V end was cut by 2 bases, the J end by 3 bases, with 11 bases between. CDR3 size: 15 residues. Germline CDR1 is SNHLY and CDR2 is FYNNEI. CDR3 DNA: TGTGCCAGCAGTGAACAGGTCGTCCCCAATCAGCCCCAGCATTTT. This gives the protein CASSEQVVPNQPQHF. Full variable domain (remainder filled in from reference TRBV2 and TRBJ1-5): EPEVTQTPSHQVTQMGQEVILRCVPISNHLYFYWYRQILGQKVEFLVSFYNNEISEKSEIFDDQFSVERPDGSNFTLKIRSTKLEDSAMYFCASSEQVVPNQPQHFGDGTRLSIL.

The chain employs TRBV30 and TRBJ1-2; unclear D gene. Trimming removed 4 bases from V and 1 base from J, with 10 bases in between. The CDR3 sequence is 13 residues long. Germline V gene lookup returns CDR1 GTSNPN and CDR2 SVGIG (reference sequence). The CDR3 region has the DNA TGTGCCTGGAACGGGGAGAATAACTATGGCTACACCTTC. Translation: CAWNGENNYGYTF.

V is TRBV2 and J is TRBJ2-4, with D maybe TRBD2 (6 bases). The CDR3 is made up of 15 amino acids. Trimming stripped 3 bases from V and 3 bases from J, with 12 bases between. The germline V gene has CDR1 SNHLY and CDR2 FYNNEI. CDR3 protein: CASSEDLGGKNIQYF. The CDR3 coding sequence is TGTGCCAGCAGTGAGGACCTGGGGGGCAAAAACATTCAGTACTTC. Full variable domain (rest looked up from reference TRBV2 and TRBJ2-4): EPEVTQTPSHQVTQMGQEVILRCVPISNHLYFYWYRQILGQKVEFLVSFYNNEISEKSEIFDDQFSVERPDGSNFTLKIRSTKLEDSAMYFCASSEDLGGKNIQYFGAGTRLSVL.

The chain uses TRBV5-4 and TRBJ2-7; TRBD1 aligns across 7 bases. The V gene's germline CDR1 is SGHNT and CDR2 YYREEE (reference sequence). Losses at the gene ends were 2 bases for V and 7 bases for J; bases not matched to a gene: 6. This CDR3 is built from 13 residues. The CDR3 region has the DNA TGTGCCAGCAGCTTCGGGACAGTGGGTGAGCAGTACGTC. Translating gives CASSFGTVGEQYV.

This chain uses TRBV5-1 with TRBJ1-4, with 9 nucleotides matching TRBD1. The CDR3 spans 17 residues. CDR1 is SGHRS and CDR2 is YFSETQ in the germline V gene. The ends lost 6 bases at V and 0 bases at J; junction bases unmatched: 9. CDR3 region: CASTFGDRAATNEKLFF. Written as DNA, the CDR3 is TGCGCCAGCACCTTTGGGGACAGGGCCGCAACTAATGAAAAACTGTTTTTT.

This clone was detected only a few times. The CDR3 bases are TGTGCCAGCAGCTTACAGGGTACCTACGAGCAGTACGTC. Translating gives CASSLQGTYEQYV. The genes are TRBV5-5 and TRBJ2-7, with D tentatively TRBD1 (6 bases). V was shortened by 2 bases and J by 2 bases, with 8 bases between the two germline ends. The CDR3 contains 13 residues. Germline V CDR1 and CDR2: SGHKS, YYEKEE (reference sequence).

The chain joins TRBV5-6 to TRBJ2-7; 7 bases are shared with TRBD1. V was clipped by 2 bases and J by 7 bases; unmatched bases: 6. This CDR3 is built from 13 residues. The V gene's germline CDR1 is SGHDT and CDR2 YYEEEE. The CDR3 loop reads CASSFGTVGEQYV. CDR3 bases: TGTGCCAGCAGCTTCGGGACAGTGGGTGAGCAGTACGTC.

The CDR3 protein is CASSRGQGIYNEQFF. CDR3 nucleotide sequence: TGTGCCAGCAGCCGAGGACAGGGGATATACAATGAGCAGTTCTTC. The chain has TRBV7-3 and TRBJ2-1; 9 nucleotides match TRBD1. Germline V CDR1 and CDR2: SGHTA, FQGTGA. Losses at the gene ends were 5 bases for V and 4 bases for J; bases not matched to a gene: 6. The CDR3 consists of 15 residues.